The following is a T cell receptor (beta chain) sequence with its context. Study processing details: Researchers report that nucleated cell counts were estimated from reference gene primer amplification. Data came from immunoSEQ multiplex PCR; TCRdb stores just in-frame clones and leaves some out. The DNA gave D and trimming, while V, J and clone size come from that table. The table records 90,000 to 100,000 clones, around 80% of them present only once. Trimming stripped 7 bases from V and 5 bases from J, with 6 bases between. The CDR3 extends over 11 amino acids. CDR1 and CDR2 from the germline V gene are SNHLY and FYNNEI. The data were taken from a study of blood T cell repertoires in COVID-19. Study overall: In each case, the material was cDNA or gDNA derived from T cells, B-cell-depleted T cells, or PBMCs.

This sequence joins TRBV2 and TRBJ2-1; D is possibly TRBD2 (6 bases). Sequencing input: peripheral blood. This receptor was obtained from a man between 60 and 70 years old with acute or convalescent COVID-19. The CDR3 spells CASKRDNEQFF. The CDR3 DNA reads TGTGCCAGCAAGCGGGACAATGAGCAGTTCTTC.